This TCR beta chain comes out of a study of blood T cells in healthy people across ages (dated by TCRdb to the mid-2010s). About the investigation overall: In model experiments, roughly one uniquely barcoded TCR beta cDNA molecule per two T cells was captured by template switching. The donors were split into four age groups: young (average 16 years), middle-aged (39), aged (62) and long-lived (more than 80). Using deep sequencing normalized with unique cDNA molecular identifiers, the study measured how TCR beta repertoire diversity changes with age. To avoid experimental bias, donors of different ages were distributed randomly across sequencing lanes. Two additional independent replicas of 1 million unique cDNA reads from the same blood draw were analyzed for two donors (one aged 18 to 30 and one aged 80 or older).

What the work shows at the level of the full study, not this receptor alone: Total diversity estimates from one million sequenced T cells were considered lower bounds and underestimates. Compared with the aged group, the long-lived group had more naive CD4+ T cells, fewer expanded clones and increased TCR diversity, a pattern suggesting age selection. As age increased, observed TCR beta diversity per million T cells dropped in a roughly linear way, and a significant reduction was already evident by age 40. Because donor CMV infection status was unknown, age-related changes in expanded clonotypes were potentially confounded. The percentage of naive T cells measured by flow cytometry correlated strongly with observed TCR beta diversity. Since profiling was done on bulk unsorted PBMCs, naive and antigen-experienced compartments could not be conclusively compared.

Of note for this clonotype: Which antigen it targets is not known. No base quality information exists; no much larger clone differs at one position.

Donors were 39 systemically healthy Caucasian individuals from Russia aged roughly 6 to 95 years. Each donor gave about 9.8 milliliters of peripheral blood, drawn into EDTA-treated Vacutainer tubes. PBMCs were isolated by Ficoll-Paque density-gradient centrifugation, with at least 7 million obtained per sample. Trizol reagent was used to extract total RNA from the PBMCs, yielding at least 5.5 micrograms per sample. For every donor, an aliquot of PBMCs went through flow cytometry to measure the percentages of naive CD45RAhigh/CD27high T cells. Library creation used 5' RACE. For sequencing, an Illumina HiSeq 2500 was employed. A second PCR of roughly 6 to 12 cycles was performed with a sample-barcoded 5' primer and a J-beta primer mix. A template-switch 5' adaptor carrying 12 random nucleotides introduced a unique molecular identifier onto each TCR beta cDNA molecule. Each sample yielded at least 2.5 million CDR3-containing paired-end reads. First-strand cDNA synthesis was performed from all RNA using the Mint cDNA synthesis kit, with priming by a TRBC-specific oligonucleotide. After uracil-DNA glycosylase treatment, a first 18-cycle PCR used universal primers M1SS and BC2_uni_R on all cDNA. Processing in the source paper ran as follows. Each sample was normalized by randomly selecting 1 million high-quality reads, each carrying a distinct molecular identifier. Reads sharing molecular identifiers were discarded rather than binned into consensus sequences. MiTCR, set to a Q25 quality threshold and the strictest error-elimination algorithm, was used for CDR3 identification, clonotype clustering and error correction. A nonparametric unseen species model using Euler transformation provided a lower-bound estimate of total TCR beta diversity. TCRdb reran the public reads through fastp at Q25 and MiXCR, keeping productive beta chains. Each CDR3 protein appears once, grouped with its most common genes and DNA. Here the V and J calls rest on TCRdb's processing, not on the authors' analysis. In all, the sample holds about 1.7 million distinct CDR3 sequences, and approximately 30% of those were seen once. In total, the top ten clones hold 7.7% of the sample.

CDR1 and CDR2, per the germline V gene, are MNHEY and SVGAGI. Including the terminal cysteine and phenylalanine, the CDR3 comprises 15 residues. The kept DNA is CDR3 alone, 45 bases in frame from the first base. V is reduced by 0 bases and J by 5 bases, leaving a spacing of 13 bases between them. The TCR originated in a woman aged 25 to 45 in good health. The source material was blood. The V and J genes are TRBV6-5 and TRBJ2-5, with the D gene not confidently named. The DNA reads TGTGCCAGCAGTTACTCGAACTCTAGAAGGGAGACCCAGTACTTC. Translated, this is CASSYSNSRRETQYF.